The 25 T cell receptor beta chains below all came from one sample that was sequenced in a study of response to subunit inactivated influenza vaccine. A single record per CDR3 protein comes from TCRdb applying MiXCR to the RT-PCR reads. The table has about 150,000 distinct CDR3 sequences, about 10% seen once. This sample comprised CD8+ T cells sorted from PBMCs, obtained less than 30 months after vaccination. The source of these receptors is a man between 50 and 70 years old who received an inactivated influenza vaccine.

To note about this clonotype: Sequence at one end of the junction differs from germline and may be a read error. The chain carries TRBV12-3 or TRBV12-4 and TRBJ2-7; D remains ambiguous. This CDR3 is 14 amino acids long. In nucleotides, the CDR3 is TGTGCCAGCAGCCAGTCCTACCTTGGAGACGAGCAGTGCTTC. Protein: CASSQSYLGDEQCF.

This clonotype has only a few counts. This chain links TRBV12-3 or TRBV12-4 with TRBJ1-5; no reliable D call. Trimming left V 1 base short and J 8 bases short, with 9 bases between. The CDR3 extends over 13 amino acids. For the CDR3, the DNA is TGTGCCAGCAGTTTAGGGGGTTGGGAGCCCCAGCATTTT. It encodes CASSLGGWEPQHF.

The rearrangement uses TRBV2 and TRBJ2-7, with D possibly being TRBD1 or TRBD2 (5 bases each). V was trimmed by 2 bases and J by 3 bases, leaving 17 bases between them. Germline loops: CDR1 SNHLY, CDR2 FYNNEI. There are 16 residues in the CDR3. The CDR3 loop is CASSESRDASFYEQYF. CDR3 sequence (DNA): TGTGCCAGCAGTGAAAGTAGGGACGCATCCTTCTACGAGCAGTACTTC.

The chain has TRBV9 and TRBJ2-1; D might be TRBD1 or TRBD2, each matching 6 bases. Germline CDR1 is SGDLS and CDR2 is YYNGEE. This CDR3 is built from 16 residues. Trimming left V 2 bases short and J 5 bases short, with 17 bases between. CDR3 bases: TGTGCCAGCAGCGTCGGGTGGGGCGGGACAAACAATGAGCAGTTCTTC. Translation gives CASSVGWGGTNNEQFF.

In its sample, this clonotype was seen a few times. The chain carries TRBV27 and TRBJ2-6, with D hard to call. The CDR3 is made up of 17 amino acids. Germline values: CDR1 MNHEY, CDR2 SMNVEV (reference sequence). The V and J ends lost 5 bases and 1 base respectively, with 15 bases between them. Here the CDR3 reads CASSPPIYRSGANVLTF. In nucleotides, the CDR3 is TGTGCCAGCAGTCCGCCCATCTACCGATCTGGGGCCAACGTCCTGACTTTC.

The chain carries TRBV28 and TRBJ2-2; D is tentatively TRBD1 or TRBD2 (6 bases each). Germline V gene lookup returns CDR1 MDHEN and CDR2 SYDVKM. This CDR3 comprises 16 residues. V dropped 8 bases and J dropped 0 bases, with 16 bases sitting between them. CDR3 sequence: CASGGLQESNTGELFF. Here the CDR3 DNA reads TGTGCCAGCGGGGGGCTCCAGGAGTCGAACACCGGGGAGCTGTTTTTT.

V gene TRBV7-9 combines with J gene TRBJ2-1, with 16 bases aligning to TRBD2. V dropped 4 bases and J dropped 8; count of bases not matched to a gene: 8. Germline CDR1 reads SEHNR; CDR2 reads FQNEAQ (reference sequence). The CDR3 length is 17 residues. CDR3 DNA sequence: TGTGCCAGCAGCTCGGGACTAGCGGGAGGGCCGTCCCATGAGCAGTTCTTC. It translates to CASSSGLAGGPSHEQFF.

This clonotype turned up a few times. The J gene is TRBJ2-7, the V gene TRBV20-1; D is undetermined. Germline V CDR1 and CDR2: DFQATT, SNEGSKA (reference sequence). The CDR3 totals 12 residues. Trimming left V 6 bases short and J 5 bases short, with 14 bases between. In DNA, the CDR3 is TGCAGTGCCGAGATTAGCCGCCACGAGCAGTACTTC. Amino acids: CSAEISRHEQYF.

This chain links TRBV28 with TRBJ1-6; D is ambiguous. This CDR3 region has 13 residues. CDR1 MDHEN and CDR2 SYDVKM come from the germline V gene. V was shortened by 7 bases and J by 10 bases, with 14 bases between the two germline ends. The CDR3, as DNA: TGTGCCAGCACCCGGGGTAGAGTATCACCCCTCCACTTT. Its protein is CASTRGRVSPLHF.

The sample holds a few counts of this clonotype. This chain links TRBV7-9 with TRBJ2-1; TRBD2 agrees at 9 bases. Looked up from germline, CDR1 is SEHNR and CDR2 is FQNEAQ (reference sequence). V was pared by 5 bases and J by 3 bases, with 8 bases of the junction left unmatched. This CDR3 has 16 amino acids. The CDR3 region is CASSPSGGPLYNEQFF. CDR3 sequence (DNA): TGTGCCAGCAGCCCGAGCGGGGGGCCCCTCTACAATGAGCAGTTCTTC.

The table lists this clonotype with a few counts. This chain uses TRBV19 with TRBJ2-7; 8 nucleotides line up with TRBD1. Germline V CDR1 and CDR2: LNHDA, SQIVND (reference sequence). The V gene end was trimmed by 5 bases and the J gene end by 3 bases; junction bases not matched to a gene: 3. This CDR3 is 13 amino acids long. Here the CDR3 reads CASSLRGHYEQYF. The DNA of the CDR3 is TGTGCCAGTAGTCTCAGGGGGCACTACGAGCAGTACTTC.

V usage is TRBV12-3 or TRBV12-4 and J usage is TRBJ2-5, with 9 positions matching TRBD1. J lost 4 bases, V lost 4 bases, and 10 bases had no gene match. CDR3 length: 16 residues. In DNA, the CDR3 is TGTGCCAGCAGTTCCGGGACAGGGCAGGGGGCAGAGACCCAGTACTTC. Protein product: CASSSGTGQGAETQYF.

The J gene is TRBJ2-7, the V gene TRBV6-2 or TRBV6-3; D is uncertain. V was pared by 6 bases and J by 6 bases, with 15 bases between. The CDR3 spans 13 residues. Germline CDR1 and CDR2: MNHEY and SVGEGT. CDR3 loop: CASSPNEVVEQYF. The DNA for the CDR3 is TGTGCCAGCAGCCCCAACGAAGTTGTCGAGCAGTACTTC.

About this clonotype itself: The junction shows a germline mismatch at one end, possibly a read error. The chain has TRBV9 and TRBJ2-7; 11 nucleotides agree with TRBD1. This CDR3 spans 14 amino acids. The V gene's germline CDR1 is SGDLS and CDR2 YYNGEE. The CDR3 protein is CAGSVGQGAFEQYF. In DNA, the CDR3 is TGTGCCGGCAGCGTAGGACAGGGGGCTTTCGAGCAGTACTTC.

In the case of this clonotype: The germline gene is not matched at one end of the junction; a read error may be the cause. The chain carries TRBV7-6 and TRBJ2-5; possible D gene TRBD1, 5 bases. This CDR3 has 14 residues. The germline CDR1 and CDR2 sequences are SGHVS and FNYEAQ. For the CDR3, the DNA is TGTGCTAGCAGCTTAGAGTCAGGGCGAGAGACCCAGTACTTC. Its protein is CASSLESGRETQYF. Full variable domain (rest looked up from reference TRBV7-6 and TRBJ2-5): GAGVSQSPRYKVTKRGQDVALRCDPISGHVSLYWYRQALGQGPEFLTYFNYEAQQDKSGLPNDRFSAERPEGSISTLTIQRTEQRDSAMYRCASSLESGRETQYFGPGTRLLVL.

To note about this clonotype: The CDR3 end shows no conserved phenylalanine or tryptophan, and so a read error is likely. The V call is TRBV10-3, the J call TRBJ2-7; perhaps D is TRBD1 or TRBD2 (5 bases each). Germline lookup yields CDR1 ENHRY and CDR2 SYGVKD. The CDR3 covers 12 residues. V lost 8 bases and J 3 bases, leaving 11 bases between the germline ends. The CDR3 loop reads CAIGDDYYEQYS. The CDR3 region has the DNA TGTGCCATCGGGGACGATTACTACGAGCAGTACTCC.

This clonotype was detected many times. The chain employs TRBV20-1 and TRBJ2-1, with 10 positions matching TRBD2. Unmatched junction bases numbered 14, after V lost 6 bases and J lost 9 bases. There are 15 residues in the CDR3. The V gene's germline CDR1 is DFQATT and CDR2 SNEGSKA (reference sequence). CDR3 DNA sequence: TGCAGTGCCGTACACGCTAGCGGGAGTATCGGTGAGCAGTTCTTC. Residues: CSAVHASGSIGEQFF.

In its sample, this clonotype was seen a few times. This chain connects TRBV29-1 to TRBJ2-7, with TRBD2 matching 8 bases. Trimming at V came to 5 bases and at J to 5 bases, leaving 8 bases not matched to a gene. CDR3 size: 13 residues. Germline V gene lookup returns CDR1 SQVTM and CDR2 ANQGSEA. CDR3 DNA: TGCAGCGTTAGCGGGAGTTATTCCCACGAGCAGTACTTC. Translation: CSVSGSYSHEQYF.

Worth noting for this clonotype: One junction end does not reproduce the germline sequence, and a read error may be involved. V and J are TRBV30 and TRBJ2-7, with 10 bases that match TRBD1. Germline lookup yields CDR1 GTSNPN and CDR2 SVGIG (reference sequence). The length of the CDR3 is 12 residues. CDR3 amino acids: CGMGQGNYEQYF. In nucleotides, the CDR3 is TGCGGGATGGGACAGGGGAACTACGAGCAGTACTTC.

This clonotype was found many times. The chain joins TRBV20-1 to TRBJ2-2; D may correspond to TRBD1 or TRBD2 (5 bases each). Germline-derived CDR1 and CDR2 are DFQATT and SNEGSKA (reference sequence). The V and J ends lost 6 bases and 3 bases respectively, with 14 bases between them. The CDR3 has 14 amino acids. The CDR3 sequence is CSAIRDGYTGELFF. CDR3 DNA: TGCAGTGCAATCCGGGACGGGTACACCGGGGAGCTGTTTTTT.

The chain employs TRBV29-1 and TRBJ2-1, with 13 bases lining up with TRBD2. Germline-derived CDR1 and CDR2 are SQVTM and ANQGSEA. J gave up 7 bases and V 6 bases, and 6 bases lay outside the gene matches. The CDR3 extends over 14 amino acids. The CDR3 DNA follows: TGCAGCGTGGCACTAGCGGGGGGGCGGAATGAGCAGTTCTTC. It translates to CSVALAGGRNEQFF.

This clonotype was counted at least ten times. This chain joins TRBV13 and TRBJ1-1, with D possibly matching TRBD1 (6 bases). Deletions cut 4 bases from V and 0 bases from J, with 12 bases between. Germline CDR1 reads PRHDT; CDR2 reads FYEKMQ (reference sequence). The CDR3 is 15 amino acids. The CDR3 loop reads CASSYQGRMNTEAFF. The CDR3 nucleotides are TGTGCCAGCAGCTATCAGGGGCGCATGAACACTGAAGCTTTCTTT.

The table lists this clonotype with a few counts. CDR3: CASSPTGLGGYTF. In nucleotides, the CDR3 is TGTGCCAGCAGCCCGACAGGATTGGGCGGCTACACCTTC. V usage is TRBV28 and J usage is TRBJ1-2, with D perhaps matching TRBD1 (6 bases). CDR3 length: 13 residues. Trimming left V 6 bases short and J 8 bases short, with 16 bases between. Germline V gene lookup returns CDR1 MDHEN and CDR2 SYDVKM.

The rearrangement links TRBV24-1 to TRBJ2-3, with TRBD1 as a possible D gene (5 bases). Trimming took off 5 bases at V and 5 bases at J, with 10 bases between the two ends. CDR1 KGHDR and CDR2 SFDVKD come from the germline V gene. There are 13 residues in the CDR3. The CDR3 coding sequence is TGTGCCACCAGTGTCTTGGGGCAAGATACGCAGTATTTT. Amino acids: CATSVLGQDTQYF.

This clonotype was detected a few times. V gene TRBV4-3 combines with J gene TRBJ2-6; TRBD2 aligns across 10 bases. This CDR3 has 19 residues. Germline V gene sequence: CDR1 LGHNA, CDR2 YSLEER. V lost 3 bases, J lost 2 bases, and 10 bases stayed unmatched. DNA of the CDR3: TGCGCCAGCAGCCATTCAGGACTAGCGGATTATCCTGGGGCCAACGTCCTGACTTTC. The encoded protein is CASSHSGLADYPGANVLTF.